The present T cell receptor beta chain was sequenced within a study of blood T cell repertoires in COVID-19. The repertoire was sequenced with immunoSEQ multiplex PCR; TCRdb's copy has only in-frame clones and lacks some. The sample shows around 300,000 clones, roughly 89% of them seen only once. The CDR3 is made up of 16 amino acids. Between the trimmed V and J ends, which lost 7 bases and 2 bases, there was a span of 17 bases. In germline, CDR1 is MGHRA, CDR2 YSYEKL. The sequencing input was peripheral blood. The chain links TRBV4-1 to TRBJ1-4; D call uncertain. This clonotype was sampled from a woman in her twenties or thirties with active or convalescent COVID-19. In DNA form, the CDR3 reads TGCGCCAGCACTTATACTCCGGGAGTCACTAATGAAAAACTGTTTTTT. Translating gives CASTYTPGVTNEKLFF.